These 4 T cell receptor beta chains were all obtained from the same sample, sequenced in a study of T-cell reconstitution after alpha-beta-depleted transplantation in children. Construction of the TCRbeta library involved unique molecular identifiers. TCRdb used MiXCR to reprocess the PCR reads, holding one entry per CDR3 protein. The table records about 77,000 distinct CDR3 sequences, around a sixth of them present only once. This specimen was PBMCs, mostly from graft donor cells, taken 360 days after TCRalphabeta/CD19-depleted stem cell transplant. The source is a male patient between 2 and 10 years old who had a stem cell transplant for acute lymphoblastic leukemia, so the T cells may come from the graft donor.

This clonotype was seen repeatedly, ten times or more. The chain carries TRBV20-1 and TRBJ1-1, with D perhaps matching TRBD1 (5 bases). V lost 2 bases, J lost 7 bases, and 11 bases lay in between. The CDR3 is 12 residues long. The germline V gene encodes CDR1 DFQATT and CDR2 SNEGSKA (reference sequence). CDR3 loop: CSARLQGGEAFF. CDR3 nucleotides: TGCAGTGCTAGATTGCAGGGCGGTGAAGCTTTCTTT.

This clonotype was recorded only once. In nucleotides, the CDR3 is TGTGCCAGCAGCTTCCTAGCGGGAGACAATGAGCAGTTCTTC. Translated, it gives CASSFLAGDNEQFF. The chain employs TRBV7-6 and TRBJ2-1, with TRBD2 matching over 10 bases. The length of the CDR3 is 14 residues. CDR1 and CDR2 from the germline V gene are SGHVS and FNYEAQ. With 3 bases clipped from V and 5 bases from J, the junction kept 1 base outside the gene matches.

This chain uses TRBV12-3 or TRBV12-4 with TRBJ2-7, with no clear D. CDR3 length: 14 amino acids. The ends were cut back, 5 bases at V and 4 bases at J, with 15 bases in the middle. This chain's CDR3 is CASSNRSFRYEQYF. CDR3 DNA sequence: TGTGCCAGCAGTAACAGATCCTTTCGATACGAGCAGTACTTC.

The chain uses TRBV18 and TRBJ1-1; 9 bases match TRBD1. The CDR3 covers 15 residues. Trimming cost V 3 bases and J 4 bases; bases outside gene matches: 6. The germline gives CDR1 KGHSH, CDR2 LQKENI. CDR3 sequence (DNA): TGTGCCAGCTCACCGATGACAGGGGGGGGCACTGAAGCTTTCTTT. It specifies CASSPMTGGGTEAFF.